Listed below are T cell receptor beta chains from one sample, sequenced in a study of blood T cell repertoires in COVID-19. Measured with immunoSEQ multiplex PCR; TCRdb has only the in-frame clones, and not every one. There are approximately 110,000 clones in the sample; 75% to 90% occur only once, and around 8% lies in the top ten. The sample taken for sequencing was peripheral blood. These receptors all stem from a woman aged 35 to 49 with acute or convalescent COVID-19. The CDR3 runs from the conserved cysteine through the conserved F or W. A D gene is named only where the DNA matches it firmly. Expanded clones are given a class, and other clones once, few, many or no size at all.

D gene,clone size,J gene,V gene,CDR3 protein,CDR3 DNA
-,-,TRBJ1-1,TRBV10-2,CASTRVDADTEAFF,TGCGCCAGCACCAGGGTGGATGCGGACACTGAAGCTTTCTTT
-,-,TRBJ1-2,TRBV7-2,CASRGVLGALDYGYTF,TGTGCCAGCAGAGGTGTGTTGGGGGCGCTCGACTATGGCTACACCTTC
-,-,TRBJ2-6,TRBV7-2,CASSFGVLSGANVLTF,TGTGCCAGCAGCTTCGGGGTCCTTTCTGGGGCCAACGTCCTGACTTTC
TRBD1,-,TRBJ2-7,TRBV20-1,CSASRDRETYEQYF,TGCAGTGCTAGTAGGGACAGGGAAACCTACGAGCAGTACTTC
-,-,TRBJ2-7,TRBV10-2,CASSGQGMGYEQYF,TGCGCCAGCAGTGGCCAGGGTATGGGCTACGAGCAGTACTTC
-,-,TRBJ1-5,TRBV11-3,CASSQRAPAQHF,TGTGCCAGCAGCCAGAGGGCTCCGGCCCAGCATTTT
TRBD2,-,TRBJ2-5,TRBV7-2,CASSLTSGVLETQYF,TGTGCCAGCAGCTTAACTAGCGGGGTCCTGGAGACCCAGTACTTC
TRBD1,-,TRBJ1-2,TRBV19,CASHSTGLGYGYTF,TGTGCCAGTCATTCGACAGGGCTTGGGTATGGCTACACCTTC
TRBD1,-,TRBJ1-2,TRBV5-8,CASSWDSVTGGYTF,TGTGCCAGCAGCTGGGACAGCGTTACAGGGGGCTACACCTTC
-,-,TRBJ2-6,TRBV5-1,CASSQGGSGANVLTF,TGCGCCAGCAGCCAAGGGGGCTCTGGGGCCAACGTCCTGACTTTC
TRBD2,-,TRBJ2-1,TRBV7-2,CASSLDASGGASNEQFF,TGTGCCAGCAGCTTAGATGCTAGCGGGGGGGCCTCGAATGAGCAGTTCTTC
-,once,TRBJ2-4,TRBV7-9,CASSPPPGASYPIQYF,TGTGCCAGCAGCCCACCCCCAGGGGCGTCATACCCCATTCAGTACTTC
-,few,TRBJ1-2,TRBV5-6,CASRPWGTANYGYTF,TGTGCCAGCAGGCCCTGGGGGACTGCTAACTATGGCTACACCTTC
-,-,TRBJ2-7,TRBV4-3,CASSQEVQHGQYF,TGCGCCAGCAGCCAAGAAGTACAGCACGGGCAGTACTTC
-,-,TRBJ1-2,TRBV11-2,CASSFERGRGYTF,TGTGCCAGCAGCTTCGAGAGGGGGAGAGGCTACACCTTC
TRBD2,-,TRBJ2-3,TRBV20-1,CSAKSGNTQYF,TGCAGTGCCAAAAGCGGGAATACGCAGTATTTT
TRBD1,few,TRBJ1-4,TRBV4-1,CASSPGQGRDIEKLFF,TGCGCCAGCAGCCCCGGACAGGGAAGAGATATAGAAAAACTGTTTTTT
TRBD1,few,TRBJ1-4,TRBV7-8,CASSFRQGVEKLFF,TGTGCCAGCAGCTTCAGACAGGGGGTCGAAAAACTGTTTTTT
-,-,TRBJ1-2,TRBV9,CASSVDGGDGYTF,TGTGCCAGCAGCGTAGATGGGGGGGATGGCTACACCTTC
TRBD1,-,TRBJ1-6,TRBV27,CASSWDREGNSPLHF,TGTGCCAGCAGTTGGGACAGAGAAGGGAATTCACCCCTCCACTTT
-,-,TRBJ1-5,TRBV10-3,CAISDRDNQPQHF,TGTGCCATCAGTGACAGGGACAATCAGCCCCAGCATTTT
-,-,TRBJ2-1,TRBV3-1/TRBV3-2,CASSFRGVYNEQFF,TGTGCCAGCAGCTTCCGCGGGGTCTACAATGAGCAGTTCTTC
TRBD1,once,TRBJ1-2,TRBV25-1,CASSALTGVDFYGYTF,TGTGCCAGCAGTGCCTTAACAGGGGTGGATTTCTATGGCTACACCTTC
-,once,TRBJ2-6,TRBV10-3,CAISERGASSGANVLTF,TGTGCCATCAGTGAGCGGGGGGCCTCCTCTGGGGCCAACGTCCTGACTTTC
TRBD2,-,TRBJ2-5,TRBV18,CASSPGLAGRLVEETQYF,TGTGCCAGCTCACCGGGCCTAGCGGGGCGGCTGGTTGAAGAGACCCAGTACTTC
-,once,TRBJ2-7,TRBV2,CASSRTGGRIYEQYF,TGTGCCAGCAGTCGGACCGGCGGGCGAATATACGAGCAGTACTTC
TRBD1,-,TRBJ2-7,TRBV5-6,CASSSGTGAYEQYF,TGTGCCAGCAGCTCCGGGACAGGGGCCTACGAGCAGTACTTC
TRBD1,-,TRBJ1-1,TRBV5-1,CASSLRGRNTEAFF,TGCGCCAGCAGCTTGAGGGGGCGAAACACTGAAGCTTTCTTT
TRBD2,once,TRBJ2-7,TRBV7-8,CASSLGLAGAYAYEQYF,TGTGCCAGCAGCTTAGGACTAGCGGGGGCCTACGCCTACGAGCAGTACTTC
-,-,TRBJ1-1,TRBV3-1/TRBV3-2,CASSLGENTEAFF,TGTGCCAGCAGTTTAGGGGAGAACACTGAAGCTTTCTTT
-,once,TRBJ2-3,TRBV3-1/TRBV3-2,CASSPSGRARGYTQYF,TGTGCCAGCAGCCCCTCAGGGCGGGCGAGGGGGTATACGCAGTATTTT
-,-,TRBJ2-7,TRBV3-1/TRBV3-2,CASSQGARRWEQYF,TGTGCCAGCAGCCAAGGAGCCCGGAGATGGGAGCAGTACTTC
-,-,TRBJ2-2,TRBV15,CATSRRDGELFF,TGTGCCACCAGCCGCAGGGATGGGGAGCTGTTTTTT